This T cell receptor beta chain emerged from a study of technical replicates of blood from several donors (dated by TCRdb to about 2017). As for this clone: The antigen this receptor binds is unknown. The record has no base qualities; no much larger clone is one base away.

The CDR3 spans 15 residues, from the cysteine through the phenylalanine. Only CDR3 DNA is held: 45 bases, read in frame from base 1. The germline V gene (reference sequence) supplies CDR1 LNHDA and CDR2 SQIVND. V and J are trimmed by 5 bases and 6 bases, and the gene matches miss 12 bases of the junction. Library creation used the immunoSEQ multiplex PCR assay. TCRdb holds this immuneACCESS table with in-frame rearrangements only. Some clones are missing; in checked studies, unresolved V genes explain under half, and the rest has no known cause. This sample is represented by about 74,000 clones; around 91% of them were singletons. The ten top clones hold approximately 0.42% of the sample.

This receptor was taken from a human donor in good health. Input material: T cells isolated from PBMCs. The chain joins TRBV19 to TRBJ1-2; 7 bases in the middle match TRBD1. The DNA reads as follows: TGTGCCAGTAGTTTTACTCAGGGGGACGTCCATGGCTACACCTTC. Its translation is CASSFTQGDVHGYTF.